This TCR beta chain was sequenced during a study of T cell responses to AZD1222 COVID-19 vaccine. Study overall: Doses given second, at about 4 or about 12 weeks, were pooled. Findings and caveats of the study: As reported, nearly half of all spike-specific TCRs target variant regions that are unmutated.

The assay was immunoSEQ multiplex PCR, and TCRdb's table has in-frame clones only and misses some. The sample gives roughly 140,000 clones, less than 95% of which show up once; roughly 1.2% is in the top ten. Germline V lookup: CDR1 MNHEY, CDR2 SVGAGI. The CDR3 sequence is 16 residues long. V shed 2 bases and J shed 8 bases, with 18 bases lying between them. Turning to this clone: The antigen remains unidentified.

The sequence was obtained from an adult in good health. The source material was peripheral blood, sampled on day 0 of AZD1222 vaccination. The chain joins TRBV6-5 to TRBJ2-2; a weak D match, TRBD2 (6 bases). CDR3: CASSYGSGWVPGELFF. The CDR3 nucleotides are TGTGCCAGCAGTTACGGAAGCGGGTGGGTTCCTGGGGAGCTGTTTTTT.